This TCR beta chain was retrieved from a study of memory CD4+ T cells and cytomegalovirus serostatus. Per the germline V gene, CDR1 is LGHNA and CDR2 is YSLEER. V lost 4 bases, J lost 5 bases, and 18 bases lay in between. CDR3 length: 15 residues. The table came from immunoSEQ multiplex PCR; TCRdb's copy has only in-frame clones and leaves some out. The sample includes 85,000 to 100,000 clones, around 80% seen only once; the top ten take approximately 4%. The sort gate was single viable CD3+CD4+CD8-CD45RO+ cells for memory CD4+ T cells. The genes are TRBV4-3 and TRBJ2-7; weak D call: TRBD1 (6 bases). The sequenced sample consisted of memory CD4+ T cells from blood. This TCR was sampled from an adult in good health and CMV-seropositive. This chain's CDR3 is CASSLEGQPSNEQYF. CDR3 DNA: TGCGCCAGCAGCCTAGAAGGACAGCCCTCGAACGAGCAGTACTTC.